This T cell receptor beta chain was obtained from a study of identical twins. MiXCR was run by TCRdb on the 5' RACE reads, yielding one entry per CDR3 protein. The sample includes approximately 1.8 million distinct CDR3 sequences, more than 30% of them seen just once. Study-level findings and limits: Researchers reported weaker excess twin sharing in beta out-of-frame sequences. Conclusions were drawn cross-sectionally by statistical analysis, without following the same donors.

The CDR3 sequence is 13 residues long. V gave up 2 bases and J gave up 2 bases; unmatched junction bases: 1. Germline CDR1 is DFQATT and CDR2 is SNEGSKA (reference sequence). This clonotype was found a few times. Its target is not known. Possible read error: a much larger clone is one base away. This sequence originates from a newborn girl in good health. The J gene is TRBJ2-7, the V gene TRBV20-1, with 9 bases lining up with TRBD2. What was sequenced was cord blood. For the CDR3, the DNA is TGCAGTGCTAGACGGACTAGCGCCTACGAGCAGTACTTC. Protein: CSARRTSAYEQYF.